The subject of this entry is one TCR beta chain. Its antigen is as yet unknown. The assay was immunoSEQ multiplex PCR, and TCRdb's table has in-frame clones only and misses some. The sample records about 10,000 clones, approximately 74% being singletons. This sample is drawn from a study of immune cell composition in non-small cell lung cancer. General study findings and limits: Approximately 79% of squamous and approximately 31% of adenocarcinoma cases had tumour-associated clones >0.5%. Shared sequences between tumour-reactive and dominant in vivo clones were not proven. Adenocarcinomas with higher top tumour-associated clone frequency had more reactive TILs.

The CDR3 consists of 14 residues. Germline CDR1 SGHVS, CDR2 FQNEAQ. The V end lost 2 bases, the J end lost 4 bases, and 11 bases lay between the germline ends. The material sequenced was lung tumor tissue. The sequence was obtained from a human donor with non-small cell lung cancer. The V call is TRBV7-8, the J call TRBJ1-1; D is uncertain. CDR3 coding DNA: TGTGCCAGCAGCTTAATTGAAGAGGGCACTGAAGCTTTCTTT. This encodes CASSLIEEGTEAFF.